A selection of T cell receptor beta chains follows, all from one sample in a study of OX40 agonist ivuxolimab in advanced cancers. TCRdb keeps only in-frame clones here, not all; method: immunoSEQ multiplex PCR. The sample lists over 70,000 clones, just under 90% seen once, with around 7% in the top ten. This specimen was CD4+ or CD8+ T cells sorted from blood, taken in a trial of the OX40 agonist ivuxolimab. Receptors were obtained from an adult with an advanced solid tumor such as melanoma, head and neck, liver or kidney cancer. The CDR3 runs from the conserved cysteine through the conserved F or W. Fields, in order: clone size, V gene, J gene, D gene, CDR3 protein, CDR3 DNA. D genes are given only for firm matches. Size is stated for part of the rows, as once, few or many counts, or as a class when the clone is expanded.

clone_size: -
v_call: TRBV11-3
j_call: TRBJ2-1
d_call: TRBD2
cdr3_aa: CASSLVLPYQTSRYNEQFF
cdr3_nt: TGTGCCAGCAGCTTAGTACTCCCGTATCAGACTAGCAGATACAATGAGCAGTTCTTC

clone_size: -
v_call: TRBV28
j_call: TRBJ1-2
d_call: -
cdr3_aa: CASDSSYGYTF
cdr3_nt: TGTGCCAGTGACAGTTCATATGGCTACACCTTC

clone_size: few
v_call: TRBV7-3
j_call: TRBJ1-2
d_call: -
cdr3_aa: CASSLTPGYASYGYTF
cdr3_nt: TGTGCCAGCAGCTTAACACCAGGGTACGCTTCCTATGGCTACACCTTC

clone_size: once
v_call: TRBV27
j_call: TRBJ2-1
d_call: -
cdr3_aa: CASSSKSGTTSYNEQFF
cdr3_nt: TGTGCCAGCAGTTCGAAGTCCGGGACAACATCCTACAATGAGCAGTTCTTC

clone_size: -
v_call: TRBV5-1
j_call: TRBJ2-1
d_call: TRBD2
cdr3_aa: CASSTGLAGRGYNEQFF
cdr3_nt: TGCGCCAGCAGCACAGGACTAGCGGGAAGGGGCTACAATGAGCAGTTCTTC

clone_size: -
v_call: TRBV28
j_call: TRBJ2-1
d_call: -
cdr3_aa: CASSLSSEIYNEQFF
cdr3_nt: TGTGCCAGCAGTCTCTCTAGCGAGATCTACAATGAGCAGTTCTTC

clone_size: -
v_call: TRBV7-6
j_call: TRBJ1-1
d_call: TRBD1
cdr3_aa: CASTPGGGHRVNMNTEAFF
cdr3_nt: TGTGCCAGCACCCCAGGGGGGGGCCACAGAGTGAACATGAACACTGAAGCTTTCTTT

clone_size: -
v_call: TRBV7-2
j_call: TRBJ2-5
d_call: TRBD2
cdr3_aa: CASSFTSVQETQYF
cdr3_nt: TGTGCCAGCAGCTTTACTAGCGTCCAAGAGACCCAGTACTTC

clone_size: -
v_call: TRBV11-2
j_call: TRBJ2-1
d_call: TRBD2
cdr3_aa: CASSRTQLAGGNNEQFF
cdr3_nt: TGTGCCAGCAGCCGAACTCAGCTAGCGGGAGGAAACAATGAGCAGTTCTTC

clone_size: few
v_call: TRBV28
j_call: TRBJ2-1
d_call: TRBD2
cdr3_aa: CASSLQRDYQFF
cdr3_nt: TGTGCCAGCAGTTTACAGCGGGATTATCAGTTCTTC

clone_size: once
v_call: TRBV12-5
j_call: TRBJ2-7
d_call: -
cdr3_aa: CTSSLSRNYEQYF
cdr3_nt: TGTACTAGTTCCTTAAGTCGGAACTACGAGCAGTACTTC

clone_size: -
v_call: TRBV30
j_call: TRBJ2-3
d_call: -
cdr3_aa: CACSRLDTQYF
cdr3_nt: TGTGCCTGCTCAAGACTGGATACGCAGTATTTT

clone_size: -
v_call: TRBV21-1
j_call: TRBJ2-7
d_call: -
cdr3_aa: CASRPWWGTRGYEQYF
cdr3_nt: TGTGCCAGCAGACCTTGGTGGGGTACCCGAGGGTACGAGCAGTACTTC

clone_size: -
v_call: TRBV27
j_call: TRBJ1-1
d_call: -
cdr3_aa: CASSLRGRYTEAFF
cdr3_nt: TGTGCCAGCAGTTTAAGGGGGAGGTACACTGAAGCTTTCTTT

clone_size: -
v_call: TRBV6-1
j_call: TRBJ2-1
d_call: -
cdr3_aa: CASSEGPGPGNEQFF
cdr3_nt: TGTGCCAGCAGTGAAGGTCCCGGGCCAGGCAATGAGCAGTTCTTC

clone_size: -
v_call: TRBV19
j_call: TRBJ1-4
d_call: -
cdr3_aa: CASSIYLNEKLFF
cdr3_nt: TGTGCCAGTAGTATATACCTTAATGAAAAACTGTTTTTT

clone_size: -
v_call: TRBV30
j_call: TRBJ1-1
d_call: -
cdr3_aa: CAWSWYTEAFF
cdr3_nt: TGTGCCTGGAGTTGGTACACTGAAGCTTTCTTT

clone_size: -
v_call: TRBV11-1
j_call: TRBJ2-3
d_call: -
cdr3_aa: CASSARTGGDTQYF
cdr3_nt: TGTGCCAGCAGCGCCCGGACAGGAGGGGATACGCAGTATTTT

clone_size: -
v_call: TRBV5-3
j_call: TRBJ1-1
d_call: -
cdr3_aa: CARSLTRLNTEAFF
cdr3_nt: TGTGCCAGAAGCTTGACACGCTTAAACACTGAAGCTTTCTTT

clone_size: once
v_call: TRBV7-3
j_call: TRBJ1-1
d_call: TRBD1
cdr3_aa: CASSLTGVNTEAFF
cdr3_nt: TGTGCCAGCAGCTTGACAGGGGTGAACACTGAAGCTTTCTTT

clone_size: -
v_call: TRBV6-5
j_call: TRBJ2-2
d_call: -
cdr3_aa: CASSYSETGATGELFF
cdr3_nt: TGTGCCAGCAGTTACTCGGAAACCGGGGCCACCGGGGAGCTGTTTTTT

clone_size: -
v_call: TRBV9
j_call: TRBJ2-1
d_call: -
cdr3_aa: CASSVGPGLSYNEQFF
cdr3_nt: TGTGCCAGCAGCGTAGGTCCAGGACTTTCCTACAATGAGCAGTTCTTC